The T cell receptor beta chain described here comes from a study of blood T cell repertoires in COVID-19. Sequencing used immunoSEQ multiplex PCR; TCRdb keeps in-frame clones, though not all of them. Among over 200,000 clones listed, roughly nine tenths were seen once. Per germline, CDR1 SNHLY and CDR2 FYNNEI. V trimming: 8 bases; J trimming: 6 bases; junction bases outside the gene matches: 12. This CDR3 region has 14 residues. The TCR was taken from a man in his sixties who had recovered from COVID-19. What was sequenced was peripheral blood. This rearrangement joins TRBV2 to TRBJ1-2; TRBD1 matches 7 bases. In nucleotides, the CDR3 is TGTGCCAGCGGGCGAGACAGGGTTGGAGATGGCTACACCTTC. This translates into CASGRDRVGDGYTF.